This TCR beta chain was captured by sequencing in a study of cytomegalovirus exposure and HLA in healthy donors. This clone was observed a handful of times. It was with 60 Vbeta and 13 Jbeta primers that the PCR ran. Profiling relied on immunoSEQ multiplex PCR, and the TCRdb table lists in-frame clones only, not all of them. Seen here are roughly 110,000 clones, about 74% observed once, and the top ten hold 12% to 15%. V was clipped by 1 base and J by 6 bases; unmatched bases: 10. CDR3 length equals 16 residues. Germline V gene lookup returns CDR1 SEHNR and CDR2 FQNEAQ (reference sequence). The sequenced sample was PBMCs. V gene TRBV7-9 combines with J gene TRBJ2-7; TRBD2 agrees at 9 bases. The sequence was collected from a woman aged 40 to 55 in good health and CMV-seropositive. The CDR3 DNA reads TGTGCCAGCAGCTTAGGGGTTGGCGGGGGGGACTCCGAGCAGTACTTC. This translates into CASSLGVGGGDSEQYF.